This T cell receptor beta chain derives from a study of Graves' ophthalmopathy and Graves' hyperthyroidism. Points from the study as a whole: Blood also contained most of the expanded thyroid clonotypes above 0.001 frequency.

The table lists this clonotype with a few counts. Its specificity is unknown. Germline-derived CDR1 and CDR2 are SGHAT and FQNNGV. With V trimmed by 4 bases and J by 4 bases, 10 bases remained unmatched. This CDR3 spans 15 amino acids. Amplified TCR beta CDR3 regions were obtained using RNA transcripts as template. After a first-round RT-PCR with HTBI primers, a second-round multiplex PCR was run. Each CDR3 protein gets one entry after TCRdb re-called the multiplex PCR reads with MiXCR. There are around 1,200,000 distinct CDR3 sequences in the sample; 35% to 40% occur only once, and 8.5% to 14% lies in the top ten. Pregnant or lactating patients and those with other autoimmune diseases or uncontrolled infections were excluded. Diagnosis used clinical symptoms, serum thyroxine, TRAb, thyroid ultrasound and orbital computed tomography.

The material sequenced was peripheral blood or thyroid tissue (not recorded which). The chain recombines TRBV11-2 with TRBJ2-7, with TRBD1 identical over 7 bases. The TCR was taken from an adult man with Graves' hyperthyroidism. CDR3 DNA: TGTGCCAGCAGCTCCTGGACAGGTACTTCATACGAGCAGTACTTC. Protein sequence: CASSSWTGTSYEQYF.